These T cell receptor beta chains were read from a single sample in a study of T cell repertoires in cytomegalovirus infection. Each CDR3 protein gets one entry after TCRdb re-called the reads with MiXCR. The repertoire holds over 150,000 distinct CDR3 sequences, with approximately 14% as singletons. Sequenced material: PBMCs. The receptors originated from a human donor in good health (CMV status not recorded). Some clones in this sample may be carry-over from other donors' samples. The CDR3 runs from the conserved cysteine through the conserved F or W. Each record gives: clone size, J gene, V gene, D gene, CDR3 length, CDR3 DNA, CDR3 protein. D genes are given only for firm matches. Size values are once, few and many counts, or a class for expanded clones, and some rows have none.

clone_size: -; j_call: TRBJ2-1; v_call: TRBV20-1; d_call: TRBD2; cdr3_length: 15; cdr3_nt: TGCAGTGCAGGGACTAGCGGCTCCCTAGGCAATGAGCAGTTCTTC; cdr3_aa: CSAGTSGSLGNEQFF
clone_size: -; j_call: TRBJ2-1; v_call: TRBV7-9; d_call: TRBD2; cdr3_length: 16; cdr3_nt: TGTGCCAGCAGCTTAGTACTAGCGGACTCCTACAATGAGCAGTTCTTC; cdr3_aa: CASSLVLADSYNEQFF
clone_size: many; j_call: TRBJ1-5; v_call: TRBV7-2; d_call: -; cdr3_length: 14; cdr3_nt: TGTGCCAGCAGCCCGGGGGAGGGCAATCAGCCCCAGCATTTT; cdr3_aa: CASSPGEGNQPQHF
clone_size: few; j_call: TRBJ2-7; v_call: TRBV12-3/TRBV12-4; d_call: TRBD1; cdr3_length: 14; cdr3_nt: TGTGCCAGCAGCCCCCACAGGGGCTCCTACGAGCAGTACTTC; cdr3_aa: CASSPHRGSYEQYF
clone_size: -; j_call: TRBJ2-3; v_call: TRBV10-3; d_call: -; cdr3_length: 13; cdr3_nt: TGTGCCATCAGTGAGTCCCGCACAGATACGCAGTATTTT; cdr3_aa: CAISESRTDTQYF
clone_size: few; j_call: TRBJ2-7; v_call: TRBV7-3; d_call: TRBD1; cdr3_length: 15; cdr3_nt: TGTGCCAGCAGTTCCGGGACAGGGGGCCTCTACGAGCAGTACTTC; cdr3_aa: CASSSGTGGLYEQYF
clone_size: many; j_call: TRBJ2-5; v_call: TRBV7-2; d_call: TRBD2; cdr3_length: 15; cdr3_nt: TGTGCCAGCAGCACTCGGGGGGGTAGACAAGAGACCCAGTACTTC; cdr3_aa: CASSTRGGRQETQYF
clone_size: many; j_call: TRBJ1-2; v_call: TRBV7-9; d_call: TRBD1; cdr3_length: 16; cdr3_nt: TGTGCCAGCAGCCGGGACAGGGCAGCGGCTAACTATGGCTACACCTTC; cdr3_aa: CASSRDRAAANYGYTF
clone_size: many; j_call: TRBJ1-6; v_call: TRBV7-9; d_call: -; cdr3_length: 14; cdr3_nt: TGTGCCAGCAGCTTAGGCAGGATACGTTCACCCCTCCACTTT; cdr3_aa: CASSLGRIRSPLHF
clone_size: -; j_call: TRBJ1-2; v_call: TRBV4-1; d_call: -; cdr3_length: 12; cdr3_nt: TGCGCCAGCAGCCAAGGATATTCTGGCTACACCTTC; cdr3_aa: CASSQGYSGYTF
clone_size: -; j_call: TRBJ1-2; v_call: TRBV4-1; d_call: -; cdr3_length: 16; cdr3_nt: TGCGCCAGCAGCTTACGTGGGGCAGCCTCTAACTATGGCTACACCTTC; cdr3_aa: CASSLRGAASNYGYTF
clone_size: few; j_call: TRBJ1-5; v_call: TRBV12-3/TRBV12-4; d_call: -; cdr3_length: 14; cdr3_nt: TGTGCCAGCAGTCTACGGGACGGCAATCAGCCCCAGCATTTT; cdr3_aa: CASSLRDGNQPQHF
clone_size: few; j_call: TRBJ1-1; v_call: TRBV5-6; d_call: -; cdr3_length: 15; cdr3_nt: TGTGCCAGCAGCTTCTGGGGCAGGGTGAACACTGAAGCTTTCTTT; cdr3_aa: CASSFWGRVNTEAFF
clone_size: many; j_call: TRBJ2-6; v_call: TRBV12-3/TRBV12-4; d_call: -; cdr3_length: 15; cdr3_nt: TGTGCCAGCAGCAAGTCAGGGTTTGGGGCCAACGTCCTGACTTTC; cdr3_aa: CASSKSGFGANVLTF
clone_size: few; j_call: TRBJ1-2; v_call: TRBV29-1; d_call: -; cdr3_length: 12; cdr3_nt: TGCAGCGTCCCTAACCGGAACTATGGCTACACCTTC; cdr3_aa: CSVPNRNYGYTF
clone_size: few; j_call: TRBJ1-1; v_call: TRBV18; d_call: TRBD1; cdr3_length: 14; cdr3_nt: TGTGCCAGCTCGGGGACAGTAGGGAACACTGAAGCTTTCTTT; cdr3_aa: CASSGTVGNTEAFF
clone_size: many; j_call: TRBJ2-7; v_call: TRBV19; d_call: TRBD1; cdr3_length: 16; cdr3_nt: TGTGCCAGTCGGAAAGTCGGACAGGGGACCTCCTACGAGCAGTACTTC; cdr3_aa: CASRKVGQGTSYEQYF
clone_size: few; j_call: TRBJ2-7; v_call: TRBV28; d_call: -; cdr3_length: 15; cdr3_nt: TGTGCCAGCAGTTTAGCGGGAAAGGGGGAGATAGAGCAGTACTTC; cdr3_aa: CASSLAGKGEIEQYF
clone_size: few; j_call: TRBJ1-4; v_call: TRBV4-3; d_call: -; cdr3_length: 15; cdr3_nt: TGCGCCAGCAGCTTGGAGGGGGGTACTAATGAAAAACTGTTTTTT; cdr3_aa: CASSLEGGTNEKLFF
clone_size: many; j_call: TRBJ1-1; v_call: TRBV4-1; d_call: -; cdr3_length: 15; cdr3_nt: TGCGCCAGCAGCCAACCTAGGGATCTTGGCACTGAAGCTTTCTTT; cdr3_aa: CASSQPRDLGTEAFF
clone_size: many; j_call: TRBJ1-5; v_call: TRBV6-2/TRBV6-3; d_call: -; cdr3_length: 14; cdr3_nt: TGTGCCAGCGGTAGAGGGACAAAGGAACAGCCCCAGCATTTT; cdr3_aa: CASGRGTKEQPQHF
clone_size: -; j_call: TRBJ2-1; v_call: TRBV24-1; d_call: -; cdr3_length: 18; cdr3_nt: TGTACCACCAGTGCAGGTCTGGGGCAGGCGAGCTCCTACAATGAGCAGTTCTTC; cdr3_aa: CTTSAGLGQASSYNEQFF
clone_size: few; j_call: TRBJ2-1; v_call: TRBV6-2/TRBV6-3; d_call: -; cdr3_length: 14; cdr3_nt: TGTGCCAGCAGCCTTCTCAGCTCCTACAATGAGCAGTTCTTC; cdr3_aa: CASSLLSSYNEQFF
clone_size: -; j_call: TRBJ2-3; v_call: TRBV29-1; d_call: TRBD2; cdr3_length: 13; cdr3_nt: TGCAGCGTTCCCCGGGGGGGCACAGATACGCAGTATTTT; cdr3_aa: CSVPRGGTDTQYF
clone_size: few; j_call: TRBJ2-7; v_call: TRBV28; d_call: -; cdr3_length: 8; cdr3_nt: TGTGCCAGCGGGGGGCCTTTCTTC; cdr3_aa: CASGGPFF
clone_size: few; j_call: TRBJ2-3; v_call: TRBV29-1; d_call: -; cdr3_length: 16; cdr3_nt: TGCAGCGTTGAATCCCCAAAGCGGACTAGCACAGATACGCAGTATTTT; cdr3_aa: CSVESPKRTSTDTQYF
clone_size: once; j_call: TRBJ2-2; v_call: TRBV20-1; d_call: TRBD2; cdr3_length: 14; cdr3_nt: TGCAGTGCTAATGGCGGGAGGGGAACCGGGGAGCTGTTTTTT; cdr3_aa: CSANGGRGTGELFF
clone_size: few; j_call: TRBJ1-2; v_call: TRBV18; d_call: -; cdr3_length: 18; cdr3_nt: TGTGCCAGCTCACCCCGGGACACAACGATAGGCTCGGTGGATGGCTACACCTTC; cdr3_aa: CASSPRDTTIGSVDGYTF
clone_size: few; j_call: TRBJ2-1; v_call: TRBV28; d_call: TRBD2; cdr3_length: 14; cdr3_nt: TGTGCCAGCAGTCGTGGGACTAGCCTTAATGAGCAGTTCTTC; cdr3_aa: CASSRGTSLNEQFF
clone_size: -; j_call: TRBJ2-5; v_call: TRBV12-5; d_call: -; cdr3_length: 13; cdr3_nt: TGTGCTAGTGGTTCGGGCAGGAGAGAGACCCAGTACTTC; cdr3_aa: CASGSGRRETQYF
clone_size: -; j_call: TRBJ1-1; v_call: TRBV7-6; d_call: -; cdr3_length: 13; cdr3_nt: TGTGCCAGCAGCCGGGGGACAAACACTGAAGCTTTCTTT; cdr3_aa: CASSRGTNTEAFF
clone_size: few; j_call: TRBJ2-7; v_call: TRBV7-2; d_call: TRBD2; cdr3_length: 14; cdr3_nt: TGTGCCAGCAGCTTACTAGCGGGGTCCTACGAGCAGTACTTC; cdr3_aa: CASSLLAGSYEQYF
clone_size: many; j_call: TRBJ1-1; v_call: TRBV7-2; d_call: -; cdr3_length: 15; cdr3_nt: TGTGCCAGCCCCGCGGGGGTAGGGGCCGGGGCTGAAGCTTTCTTT; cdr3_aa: CASPAGVGAGAEAFF
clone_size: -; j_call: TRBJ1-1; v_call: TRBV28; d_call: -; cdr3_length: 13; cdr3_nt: TGTGCCAGCAGTTTTTTTGGCAGGACTGAAGCTTTCTTT; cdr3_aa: CASSFFGRTEAFF
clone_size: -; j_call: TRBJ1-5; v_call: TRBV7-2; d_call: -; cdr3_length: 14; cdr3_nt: TGTGCCAGCAGCCCCGACGGCCCACAGGGACCCCAGCATTTT; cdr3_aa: CASSPDGPQGPQHF
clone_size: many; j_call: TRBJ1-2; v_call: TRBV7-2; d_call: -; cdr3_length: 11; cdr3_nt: TGTGCCAGCACGTATAACTATGGCTACACCTTC; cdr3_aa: CASTYNYGYTF
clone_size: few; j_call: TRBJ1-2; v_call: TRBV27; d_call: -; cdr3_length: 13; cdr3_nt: TGTGCCAGCAGTTTAGGGTCTCACTATGGCTACACCTTC; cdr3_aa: CASSLGSHYGYTF
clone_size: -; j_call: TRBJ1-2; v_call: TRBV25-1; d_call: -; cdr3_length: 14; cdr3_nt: TGTGCCAGCAGTGAATCAGGATTCCGGCATGGCTACACCTTC; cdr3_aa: CASSESGFRHGYTF
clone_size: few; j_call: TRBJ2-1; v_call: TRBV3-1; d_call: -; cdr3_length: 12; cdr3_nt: TGTGCCAGCAGCTTCTCGGTTAATGAGCAGTTCTTC; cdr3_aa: CASSFSVNEQFF
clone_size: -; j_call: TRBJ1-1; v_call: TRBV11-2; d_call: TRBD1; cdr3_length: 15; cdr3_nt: TGTGCCAGCAGCTTATTCCGACAGGGGAACACTGAAGCTTTCTTT; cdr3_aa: CASSLFRQGNTEAFF
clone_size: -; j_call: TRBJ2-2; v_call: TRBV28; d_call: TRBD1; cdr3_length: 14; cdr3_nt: TGTGCCAGCAGTTTCAGGGGGCTTACCGGGGAGCTGTTTTTT; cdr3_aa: CASSFRGLTGELFF